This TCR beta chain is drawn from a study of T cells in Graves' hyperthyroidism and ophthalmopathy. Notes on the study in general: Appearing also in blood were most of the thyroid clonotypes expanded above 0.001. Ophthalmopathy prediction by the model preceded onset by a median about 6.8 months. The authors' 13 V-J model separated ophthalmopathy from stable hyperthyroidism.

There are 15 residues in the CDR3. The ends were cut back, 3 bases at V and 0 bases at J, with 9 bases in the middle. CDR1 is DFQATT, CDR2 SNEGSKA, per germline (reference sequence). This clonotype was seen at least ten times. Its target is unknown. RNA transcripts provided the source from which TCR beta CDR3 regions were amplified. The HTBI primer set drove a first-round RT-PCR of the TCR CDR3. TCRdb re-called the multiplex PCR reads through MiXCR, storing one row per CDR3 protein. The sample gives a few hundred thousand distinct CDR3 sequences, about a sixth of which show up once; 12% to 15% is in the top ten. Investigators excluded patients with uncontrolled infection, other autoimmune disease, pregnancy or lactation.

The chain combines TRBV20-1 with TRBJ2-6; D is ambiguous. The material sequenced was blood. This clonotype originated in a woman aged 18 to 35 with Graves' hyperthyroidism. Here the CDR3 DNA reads TGCAGTGCTAGTCACAGTCCCTCTGGGGCCAACGTCCTGACTTTC. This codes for CSASHSPSGANVLTF.